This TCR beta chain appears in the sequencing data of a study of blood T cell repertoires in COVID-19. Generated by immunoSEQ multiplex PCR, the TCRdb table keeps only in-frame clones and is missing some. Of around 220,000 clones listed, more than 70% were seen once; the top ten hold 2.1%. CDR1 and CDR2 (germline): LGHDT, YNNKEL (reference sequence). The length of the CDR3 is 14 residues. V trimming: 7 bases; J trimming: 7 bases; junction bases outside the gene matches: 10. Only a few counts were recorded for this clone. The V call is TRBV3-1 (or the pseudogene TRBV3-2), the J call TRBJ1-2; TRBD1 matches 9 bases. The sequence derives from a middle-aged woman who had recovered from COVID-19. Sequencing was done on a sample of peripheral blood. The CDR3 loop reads CASTPRDRERGYTF. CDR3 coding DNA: TGTGCCAGCACCCCCAGGGACAGGGAACGTGGCTACACCTTC.